These T cell receptor beta chains were read from a single sample in a study of blood T cell repertoires in COVID-19. Clones were sequenced by immunoSEQ multiplex PCR, and TCRdb holds only the in-frame ones, with some missing. The table lists approximately 200,000 clones, 65% to 85% of them singletons. The material sequenced was peripheral blood. The receptor set was obtained from a woman aged 25 to 39 who had recovered from COVID-19. Both conserved end residues are part of each CDR3. The D gene is left open where the match is weak. For some rows the clone size is stated as once, few or many, or as a class when expanded; others skip it.

CDR3,size,D,V
CASSDSSAGNEQFF,NA,NA,TRBV6-4
CASSLDGEREADTQYF,few,TRBD2,TRBV5-6
CATREAGGPYNEQFF,NA,TRBD2,TRBV24-1
CASSYRQGLDEKLFF,NA,TRBD1,TRBV7-9
CASGSPDTQYF,NA,NA,TRBV7-3
CASRRDLNEKLFF,NA,NA,TRBV6-6
CASSLKRQGQETQYF,NA,TRBD1,TRBV7-7
CASSQLGTVRIYEQYF,NA,TRBD1,TRBV4-1
CASSSGSWTGELFF,NA,NA,TRBV27
CASSLGQSWQPQHF,few,NA,TRBV5-5
CAISESNPPDGLSPLHF,once,NA,TRBV10-3
CASSENLGDPGNTIYF,NA,NA,TRBV6-1
CASSIGTGTSGVNEQFF,NA,TRBD2,TRBV19
CASSHPPGSRLSNQPQHF,NA,NA,TRBV19
CASSRRAPPVEQYF,NA,NA,TRBV28
CSALSGATDTQYF,NA,TRBD2,TRBV29-1
CASSLGTSGRPEADTQYF,NA,TRBD2,TRBV7-9
CASSSQGNTEAFF,few,NA,TRBV7-9
CASSLWTGTLEAFF,NA,TRBD1,TRBV14
CATNDDREAGNTIYF,NA,TRBD1,TRBV10-3